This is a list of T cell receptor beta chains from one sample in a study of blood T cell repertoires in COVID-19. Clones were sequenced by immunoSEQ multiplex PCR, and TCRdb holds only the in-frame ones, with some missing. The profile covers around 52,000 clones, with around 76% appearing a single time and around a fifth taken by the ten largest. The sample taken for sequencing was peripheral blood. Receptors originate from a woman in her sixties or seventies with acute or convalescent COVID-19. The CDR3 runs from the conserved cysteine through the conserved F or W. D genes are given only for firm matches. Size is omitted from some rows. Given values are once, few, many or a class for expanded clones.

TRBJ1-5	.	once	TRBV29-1	CSVGDTVGQPQHF	TGCAGCGTGGGGGACACCGTGGGTCAGCCCCAGCATTTT
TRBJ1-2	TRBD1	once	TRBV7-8	CASNTDRVLDGGYTF	TGTGCCAGCAACACCGACAGGGTCTTAGATGGAGGCTACACCTTC
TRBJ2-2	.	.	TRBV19	CASSIARETGELFF	TGTGCCAGTAGTATAGCTCGGGAGACCGGGGAGCTGTTTTTT
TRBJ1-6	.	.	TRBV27	CASSPTRGYNSPLHF	TGTGCCAGCAGTCCAACCCGGGGATATAATTCACCCCTCCACTTT
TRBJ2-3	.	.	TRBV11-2	CASSLGRGSDTQYF	TGTGCCAGCAGCTTAGGAAGGGGGTCAGATACGCAGTATTTT
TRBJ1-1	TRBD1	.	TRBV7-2	CASSLDRGRRAFF	TGTGCCAGCAGCTTGGACAGGGGAAGGAGAGCTTTCTTT
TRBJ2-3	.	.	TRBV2	CASSDGILNTDTQYF	TGTGCCAGCAGTGACGGGATACTAAACACAGATACGCAGTATTTT
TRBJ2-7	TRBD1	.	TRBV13	CASSQEQGHEQYF	TGTGCCAGCAGCCAGGAACAGGGGCACGAGCAGTACTTC
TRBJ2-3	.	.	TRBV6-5	CASSDQEGGTDTQYF	TGTGCCAGCAGCGACCAGGAAGGCGGCACAGATACGCAGTATTTT
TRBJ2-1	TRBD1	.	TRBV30	CALVQAGGNEQFF	TGTGCCTTAGTTCAGGCAGGGGGCAATGAGCAGTTCTTC
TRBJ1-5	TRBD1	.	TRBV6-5	CASGQGDSQPQHF	TGTGCCAGCGGACAGGGGGACAGTCAGCCCCAGCATTTT
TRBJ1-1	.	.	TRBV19	CASTDRNTEAFF	TGTGCCAGTACGGACAGGAACACTGAAGCTTTCTTT
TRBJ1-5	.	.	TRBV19	CASSRQGNQPQHF	TGTGCCAGTAGTCGTCAGGGGAATCAGCCCCAGCATTTT
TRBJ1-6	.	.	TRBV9	CASSVGTANSPLHF	TGTGCCAGCAGCGTAGGGACAGCTAATTCACCCCTCCACTTT
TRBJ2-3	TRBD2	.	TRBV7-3	CASSDRPPGLGGDTQYF	TGTGCCAGCAGCGACCGACCGCCGGGACTAGGGGGAGATACGCAGTATTTT
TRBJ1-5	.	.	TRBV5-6	CASSLEGDRFNQPQHF	TGTGCCAGCAGCTTGGAGGGCGACAGGTTCAATCAGCCCCAGCATTTT
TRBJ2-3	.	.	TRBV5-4	CASSSQGADTQYF	TGTGCCAGCAGCTCCCAAGGGGCAGATACGCAGTATTTT
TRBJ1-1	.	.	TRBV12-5	CASLGLGAEAFF	TGTGCTAGCCTTGGGTTAGGAGCTGAAGCTTTCTTT
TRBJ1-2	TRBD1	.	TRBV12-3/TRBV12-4	CAGRTGGGGGYTF	TGTGCCGGAAGGACAGGGGGAGGCGGAGGCTACACCTTC
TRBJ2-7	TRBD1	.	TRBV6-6	CASKRDRGEEQYF	TGTGCCAGCAAAAGGGACAGGGGAGAGGAGCAGTACTTC
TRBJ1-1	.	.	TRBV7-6	CASSLGLQNTEAFF	TGTGCCAGCAGCTTAGGGCTCCAGAACACTGAAGCTTTCTTT
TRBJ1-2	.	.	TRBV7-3	CASSFFQGDGYTF	TGTGCCAGCAGCTTCTTCCAGGGTGATGGCTACACCTTC
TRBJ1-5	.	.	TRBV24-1	CATSDSGDTGNQPQHF	TGTGCCACCAGTGATTCAGGGGACACGGGCAATCAGCCCCAGCATTTT
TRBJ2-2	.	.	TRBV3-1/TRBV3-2	CASSQDTPVRMFF	TGTGCCAGCAGCCAAGATACCCCGGTCAGGATGTTTTTT
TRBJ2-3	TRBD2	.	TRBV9	CASSPRGEGTDTQYF	TGTGCCAGCAGCCCTCGGGGGGAGGGCACAGATACGCAGTATTTT
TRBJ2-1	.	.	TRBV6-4	CASSPLFGDRSTHNEQFF	TGTGCCAGCAGCCCCCTGTTCGGGGATCGCTCCACACACAATGAGCAGTTCTTC
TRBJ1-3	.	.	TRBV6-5	CASRQGSGNTIYF	TGTGCCAGCCGTCAGGGCTCTGGAAACACCATATATTTT
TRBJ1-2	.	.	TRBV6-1	CASSETGYYGYTF	TGTGCCAGCAGTGAAACAGGGTACTATGGCTACACCTTC
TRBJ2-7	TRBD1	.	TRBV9	CASSVGGTALYEQYF	TGTGCCAGCAGCGTAGGGGGGACAGCTCTCTACGAGCAGTACTTC
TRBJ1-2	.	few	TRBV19	CASSSRPSEIGGYTF	TGTGCCAGTAGTTCCCGACCCTCGGAGATCGGTGGCTACACCTTC
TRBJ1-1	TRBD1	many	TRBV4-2	CASSQLTGGNTEAFF	TGTGCCAGCAGCCAACTGACAGGGGGGAACACTGAAGCTTTCTTT
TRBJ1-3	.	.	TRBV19	CASSRQVSGNTIYF	TGTGCCAGTAGTCGACAGGTCTCTGGAAACACCATATATTTT
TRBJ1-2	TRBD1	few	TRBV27	CASSLSMGQEYGYTF	TGTGCCAGCAGTTTATCAATGGGACAGGAGTATGGCTACACCTTC
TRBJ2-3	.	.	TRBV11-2	CASSPTATDTQYF	TGTGCCAGCAGCCCTACAGCCACAGATACGCAGTATTTT
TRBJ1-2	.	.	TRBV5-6	CASSLSNYGYTF	TGTGCCAGCAGCTTGTCGAACTATGGCTACACCTTC
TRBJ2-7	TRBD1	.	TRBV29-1	CSGVTGGLDEQYF	TGCAGCGGTGTGACAGGGGGTCTGGACGAGCAGTACTTC
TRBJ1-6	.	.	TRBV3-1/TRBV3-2	CASSPPGYGSPLHF	TGTGCCAGCAGCCCCCCAGGCTACGGCTCACCCCTCCACTTT
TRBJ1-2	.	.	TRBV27	CASSPQGDYGYTF	TGTGCCAGCAGTCCACAAGGGGACTATGGCTACACCTTC
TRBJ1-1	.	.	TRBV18	CASSPLGYLNTEAFF	TGTGCCAGCTCACCGCTAGGCTATCTGAACACTGAAGCTTTCTTT
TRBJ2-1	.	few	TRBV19	CASSTRDEQFF	TGTGCCAGTAGTACCCGGGATGAGCAGTTCTTC
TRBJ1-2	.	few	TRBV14	CASSLRRGDLYGYTF	TGTGCCAGCAGCCTACGGCGGGGGGACCTCTATGGCTACACCTTC
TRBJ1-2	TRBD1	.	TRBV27	CASSSTDRVVLGDYGYTF	TGTGCCAGCAGTTCGACGGACAGGGTGGTACTCGGTGATTATGGCTACACCTTC
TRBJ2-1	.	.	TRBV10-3	CAISDPLIQRGENEQFF	TGTGCCATCAGTGATCCACTGATACAAAGGGGCGAAAATGAGCAGTTCTTC
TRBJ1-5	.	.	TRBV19	CASTQGLGNQPQHF	TGTGCCAGTACCCAGGGTTTGGGCAATCAGCCCCAGCATTTT
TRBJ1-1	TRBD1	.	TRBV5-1	CASSLQGDTEAFF	TGCGCCAGCAGCTTACAGGGGGACACTGAAGCTTTCTTT
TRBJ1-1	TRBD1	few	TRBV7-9	CASRLGQGGTEAFF	TGTGCCAGCAGACTCGGACAGGGGGGTACTGAAGCTTTCTTT
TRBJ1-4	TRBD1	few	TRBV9	CASSGQGIKLFF	TGTGCCAGCAGCGGACAGGGGATAAAACTGTTTTTT
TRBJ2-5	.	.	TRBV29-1	CSVGFAVRKETQYF	TGCAGCGTTGGATTCGCGGTGCGGAAAGAGACCCAGTACTTC
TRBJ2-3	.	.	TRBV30	CAWGRGGARTDTQYF	TGTGCCTGGGGACGAGGGGGGGCTCGCACAGATACGCAGTATTTT
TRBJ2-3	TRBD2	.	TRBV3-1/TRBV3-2	CASSQKFGLAGLSTDTQYF	TGTGCCAGCAGCCAAAAATTCGGACTAGCGGGGCTCAGCACAGATACGCAGTATTTT
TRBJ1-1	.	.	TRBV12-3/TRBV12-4	CASSPGLSTEAFF	TGTGCCAGCAGTCCCGGACTAAGCACTGAAGCTTTCTTT
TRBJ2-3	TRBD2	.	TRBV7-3	CANRSGGASDTQYF	TGTGCCAATCGTAGCGGGGGGGCGTCAGATACGCAGTATTTT
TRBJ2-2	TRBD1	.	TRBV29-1	CSAGTALSGELFF	TGCAGCGCCGGGACAGCCTTATCCGGGGAGCTGTTTTTT
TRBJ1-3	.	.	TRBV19	CASTVDSSGNTIYF	TGTGCCAGTACTGTGGACAGCTCTGGAAACACCATATATTTT
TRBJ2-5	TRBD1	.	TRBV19	CASSTTGQKETQYF	TGTGCCAGTAGCACGACGGGACAGAAAGAGACCCAGTACTTC
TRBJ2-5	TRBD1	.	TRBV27	CASSHARDRGLGTQYF	TGTGCCAGCAGTCACGCCCGGGACAGGGGGCTTGGGACCCAGTACTTC
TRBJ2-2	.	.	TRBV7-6	CASSPGTLNTGELFF	TGTGCCAGCAGTCCCGGGACACTTAACACCGGGGAGCTGTTTTTT
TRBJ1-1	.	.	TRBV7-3	CASSFAGETEAFF	TGTGCCAGCAGCTTTGCAGGGGAGACTGAAGCTTTCTTT
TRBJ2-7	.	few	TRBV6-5	CASSRTYEQYF	TGTGCCAGCAGTCGGACTTACGAGCAGTACTTC
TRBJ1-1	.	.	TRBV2	CASSEGPAGTTEAFF	TGTGCCAGCAGTGAAGGCCCCGCGGGGACCACTGAAGCTTTCTTT